This record concerns one T cell receptor (beta chain) sequence. Antigen specificity is unknown. This entry comes from a study of T cell repertoires in cytomegalovirus infection. Study-wide background: CMV infection and matching HLA type were both indicated by public TCR beta signatures.

V was cut by 2 bases and J by 1 base, with 11 bases left in between. The CDR3 runs to 16 residues. Germline lookup yields CDR1 SGHTA and CDR2 FQGNSA. TCRdb called the reads again in MiXCR, with one record for every CDR3 protein. The table includes 200,000 to 300,000 distinct CDR3 sequences, less than 9.5% detected once. Points from the study as a whole: Summed public TCR beta family frequency identified CMV carriers bearing the relevant HLA.

The sample was PBMCs. The chain couples TRBV7-2 to TRBJ2-2, with D perhaps matching TRBD2 (6 bases). This clonotype was obtained from a human donor in good health (CMV status not recorded). Some clones in this sample may be carry-over from other donors' samples. The CDR3 bases are TGTGCCAGCAGCTTAACTTCCGGGAGGAACACCGGGGAGCTGTTTTTT. Translating it yields CASSLTSGRNTGELFF.